The 30 T cell receptor beta chains listed next were all sequenced from one sample in a study of response to subunit inactivated influenza vaccine. TCRdb re-called the RT-PCR reads with MiXCR, one entry per CDR3 protein. The table has roughly 710,000 distinct CDR3 sequences, approximately 14% seen once; the top ten hold around 7.6%. This material consisted of PBMCs from blood, taken 14 to 15 days before vaccination. Receptors were obtained from a man aged 50 to 59 who received an inactivated influenza vaccine.

The V call is TRBV25-1, the J call TRBJ2-1; 7 bases match TRBD1. The CDR3 spans 16 residues. V lost 4 bases and J lost 3; bases outside the gene matches: 9. Per germline, CDR1 MGHDK and CDR2 SYGVNS. The CDR3 reads CASSVLGTALYNEQFF. For the CDR3, the DNA is TGTGCCAGCAGTGTCCTGGGGACAGCGCTCTACAATGAGCAGTTCTTC.

The table lists this clonotype with a few counts. CDR3 nucleotide sequence: TGTGCCAGCAGCCAATTACCGGTGAGCTCCTACGAGCAGTACTTC. This encodes CASSQLPVSSYEQYF. The rearrangement links TRBV3-1 to TRBJ2-7; D is uncertain. Trimming shortened V by 2 bases and J by 0 bases, and 11 bases separated the two germline ends. Germline V gene data show CDR1 as LGHDT and CDR2 as YNNKEL (reference sequence). The CDR3 covers 15 residues.

This clonotype appeared a few times. The chain joins TRBV7-9 to TRBJ1-5, with D possibly being TRBD1 (6 bases). Trimming took 0 bases from V and 1 from J, leaving 10 bases between them. Germline V CDR1 and CDR2: SEHNR, FQNEAQ (reference sequence). This CDR3 spans 16 amino acids. Here the CDR3 reads CASSLAVGQSNQPQHF. DNA for the CDR3: TGTGCCAGCAGCTTAGCCGTTGGACAGAGCAATCAGCCCCAGCATTTT.

In its sample, this clonotype was seen a few times. This sequence joins TRBV6-2 or TRBV6-3 and TRBJ2-3, with D possibly matching TRBD2 (6 bases). The germline V gene encodes CDR1 MNHEY and CDR2 SVGEGT. The CDR3 has 15 residues. V dropped 4 bases and J dropped 2 bases, with 13 bases sitting between them. The CDR3 is CASSWGTVSTDTQYF. The CDR3 DNA reads as TGTGCCAGCAGTTGGGGGACTGTCTCCACAGATACGCAGTATTTT.

The chain links TRBV5-6 to TRBJ2-5, with D possibly TRBD1 on 6 matching bases. This CDR3 has 14 amino acids. CDR1 is SGHDT, CDR2 YYEEEE, per germline. The V end lost 4 bases, the J end lost 5 bases, and 15 bases lay between the germline ends. The CDR3, as DNA: TGTGCCAGCAGCGGCAGGGGATGGGTTGAGACCCAGTACTTC. Encoded protein: CASSGRGWVETQYF. Supplemented by reference TRBV5-6 and TRBJ2-5, the full variable domain reads DAGVTQSPTHLIKTRGQQVTLRCSPKSGHDTVSWYQQALGQGPQFIFQYYEEEERQRGNFPDRFSGHQFPNYSSELNVNALLLGDSALYLCASSGRGWVETQYFGPGTRLLVL.

This clonotype was seen more than once but under ten times. The chain couples TRBV4-1 to TRBJ2-1, with TRBD1 as a possible D gene (5 bases). This CDR3 comprises 15 residues. V lost 1 base and J 6 bases, leaving 13 bases between the germline ends. Germline V lookup: CDR1 MGHRA, CDR2 YSYEKL. CDR3 nucleotide sequence: TGCGCCAGCAGCCAAGGTGAGACAGTGCCCAATGAGCAGTTCTTC. Encoded protein: CASSQGETVPNEQFF.

V is TRBV6-2 or TRBV6-3 and J is TRBJ2-1; D could derive from TRBD1 or TRBD2 (5 bases each). The CDR3 is made up of 15 amino acids. V lost 3 bases and J 3 bases, leaving 12 bases between the germline ends. Germline V gives CDR1 MNHEY, CDR2 SVGEGT. The chain's CDR3 is CASSYRRGYYNEQFF. The CDR3 DNA reads TGTGCCAGCAGTTATCGCCGGGGCTACTACAATGAGCAGTTCTTC.

This clonotype has a handful of counts. The chain has TRBV4-1 and TRBJ2-7; no firm D call. V was trimmed by 0 bases and J by 7 bases, leaving 10 bases between them. Germline loops: CDR1 MGHRA, CDR2 YSYEKL. This CDR3 region has 13 residues. The CDR3 DNA reads as TGCGCCAGCAGCCAAGATATCCACCGTGAGCAGTACTTC. Its translation is CASSQDIHREQYF.

In its sample, this clonotype was seen a few times. V is TRBV5-5 and J is TRBJ2-7; D possibly corresponds to TRBD2 (5 bases). The CDR3 loop spans 15 amino acids. Germline loops: CDR1 SGHKS, CDR2 YYEKEE (reference sequence). V was trimmed by 5 bases and J by 4 bases, leaving 19 bases between them. The CDR3 region is CASRGFGSGNYEQYF. Written as DNA, the CDR3 is TGTGCCAGCAGGGGATTTGGGTCCGGGAATTACGAGCAGTACTTC.

The table lists this clonotype with a few counts. The chain has TRBV4-3 and TRBJ1-6; D gene uncertain. The CDR3 has 15 amino acids. Germline V gives CDR1 LGHNA, CDR2 YSLEER. V lost 1 base and J lost 3, with 7 bases in between. CDR3 nucleotide sequence: TGCGCCAGCAGCCAAGGGGCCAACTATAATTCACCCCTCCACTTT. This codes for CASSQGANYNSPLHF.

This clonotype has ten or more counts. V and J are TRBV12-3 or TRBV12-4 and TRBJ1-3, with 8 nucleotides matching TRBD1. The trim removed 5 bases at V and 16 bases at J, leaving 10 bases unmatched. The CDR3 has 12 residues. CDR3 sequence (DNA): TGTGCCAGCAGTACGATAGGACAGGGAGTGTATTTT. Residues: CASSTIGQGVYF.

This chain uses TRBV6-1 with TRBJ1-1, with D possibly matching TRBD1 (5 bases). The CDR3 loop spans 14 amino acids. The germline gives CDR1 MNHNS, CDR2 SASEGT. V dropped 5 bases and J dropped 1 base, with 11 bases sitting between them. This chain's CDR3 is CASSRRGENTEAFF. CDR3 sequence (DNA): TGTGCCAGCAGTCGACGGGGGGAGAACACTGAAGCTTTCTTT.

The CDR3 DNA reads as TGTGCTAGTGGTTTGGCCCAGGGAGGTAATGAGCAGTTCTTC. Amino acid sequence: CASGLAQGGNEQFF. The chain joins TRBV12-5 to TRBJ2-1; possibly TRBD2 for D (6 bases). CDR3 length equals 14 residues. V lost 1 base to trimming and J lost 7 bases, with 11 bases between them. Germline V gene data show CDR1 as LGHNT and CDR2 as FRNRAP.

The rearrangement joins TRBV11-2 to TRBJ2-1, with 13 bases that match TRBD2. The trim removed 7 bases at V and 14 bases at J, leaving 8 bases unmatched. The CDR3 has 13 residues. Germline V gives CDR1 SGHAT, CDR2 FQNNGV. The CDR3 DNA sequence: TGTGCCAGCATCACTAGCGGGGGGGGTATAAAGTTCTTC. It encodes CASITSGGGIKFF.

This clonotype was detected only a few times. The chain carries TRBV7-2 and TRBJ2-3, with 9 bases aligning to TRBD1. The ends lost 6 bases at V and 4 bases at J; junction bases unmatched: 2. The CDR3 loop spans 13 amino acids. CDR1 is SGHTA and CDR2 is FQGNSA in the germline V gene. The chain's CDR3 is CASRQGASDTQYF. The DNA of the CDR3 is TGTGCCAGCAGACAGGGGGCATCAGATACGCAGTATTTT.

This clonotype was observed many times. The chain uses TRBV4-3 and TRBJ2-1; 16 nucleotides agree with TRBD2. V trimming: 0 bases; J trimming: 6 bases; junction bases outside the gene matches: 2. This CDR3 spans 17 amino acids. Per germline, CDR1 LGHNA and CDR2 YSLEER. The CDR3: CASSQDGTSGGANEQFF. For the CDR3, the DNA is TGCGCCAGCAGCCAAGACGGGACTAGCGGGGGGGCCAATGAGCAGTTCTTC.

This clonotype occurred a few times. The gene calls are TRBV11-2 and TRBJ2-3; the match to TRBD2 covers 9 bases. The germline V gene has CDR1 SGHAT and CDR2 FQNNGV. V lost 1 base and J lost 1; bases outside the gene matches: 6. This CDR3 has 17 amino acids. CDR3 region: CASSLVSTSGRTDTQYF. The CDR3 DNA sequence: TGTGCCAGCAGCTTAGTATCGACTAGCGGTCGCACAGATACGCAGTATTTT.

CDR3 nucleotide sequence: TGTGCCAGCGGGGGCGGGGGGGCCCCCCTTAACAATGAGCAGTTCTTC. It specifies CASGGGGAPLNNEQFF. The V and J genes are TRBV7-8 and TRBJ2-1; 9 nucleotides align to TRBD2. J was trimmed by 5 bases and V by 8 bases; bases with no gene match: 13. This CDR3 contains 16 residues. Germline assignment: CDR1 SGHVS and CDR2 FQNEAQ.

The chain links TRBV7-2 to TRBJ2-5; the match to TRBD2 covers 9 bases. The CDR3 runs 14 residues. Germline V lookup: CDR1 SGHTA, CDR2 FQGNSA. V trimming: 6 bases; J trimming: 6 bases; junction bases outside the gene matches: 8. Here the CDR3 reads CASSRQREEKTQYF. The CDR3 DNA is TGTGCCAGCAGTAGACAGCGGGAGGAGAAGACCCAGTACTTC.

This clonotype was seen a few times. V usage is TRBV9 and J usage is TRBJ2-3; D unclear. This CDR3 region has 14 residues. The germline V gene encodes CDR1 SGDLS and CDR2 YYNGEE. V was trimmed by 6 bases and J by 0 bases, leaving 11 bases between them. The CDR3 bases are TGTGCCAGCAAGGATATAACTAGCACAGATACGCAGTATTTT. This gives the protein CASKDITSTDTQYF.

This clonotype was found a few times. The rearrangement joins TRBV4-1 to TRBJ2-7, with 7 bases identical to TRBD1. The J segment lost 1 base and the V segment lost 0 bases, leaving 3 bases of the junction unmatched. Germline assignment: CDR1 MGHRA and CDR2 YSYEKL. The CDR3 length is 15 residues. The CDR3 DNA follows: TGCGCCAGCAGCCAAGAGGGACAGCTATCCTACGAGCAGTACTTC. Translated: CASSQEGQLSYEQYF.

This clonotype was observed a handful of times. The chain joins TRBV19 to TRBJ2-1; tentatively, D is TRBD1 (5 bases). CDR1 and CDR2 from the germline V gene are LNHDA and SQIVND (reference sequence). Deletions cut 6 bases from V and 9 bases from J, with 15 bases between. The CDR3 length is 13 residues. CDR3 loop: CASSPLPQGEQFF. CDR3 coding DNA: TGTGCCAGTAGCCCCCTCCCTCAGGGTGAGCAGTTCTTC.

There are many counts of this clonotype. J is TRBJ2-2 and V is TRBV12-3 or TRBV12-4; possibly TRBD2 for D (6 bases). Between the trimmed V and J ends, which lost 6 bases and 0 bases, there was a span of 11 bases. The CDR3 has 15 residues. The CDR3 loop is CASSSGTPNTGELFF. The CDR3 DNA is TGTGCCAGCAGCTCCGGGACTCCGAACACCGGGGAGCTGTTTTTT.

This clonotype was counted between two and nine times. The chain employs TRBV12-3 or TRBV12-4 and TRBJ1-1, with 7 bases identical to TRBD1. The CDR3 consists of 13 residues. The junction had 7 bases not matched to a gene; V was cut back by 8 bases and J by 4 bases. The CDR3, as DNA: TGTGCCAGCGGCTTACAGGGGAGCACTGAAGCTTTCTTT. This codes for CASGLQGSTEAFF.

The chain is built from TRBV9 and TRBJ2-1; 9 bases are a match to TRBD1. V dropped 0 bases and J dropped 7; count of bases not matched to a gene: 5. The germline gives CDR1 SGDLS, CDR2 YYNGEE. CDR3 length: 15 amino acids. CDR3 sequence (DNA): TGTGCCAGCAGCGTAGAGGGACAGGGATTAAATGAGCAGTTCTTC. It specifies CASSVEGQGLNEQFF.

This clonotype was recorded a few times. This chain uses TRBV12-3 or TRBV12-4 with TRBJ2-5; 13 nucleotides line up with TRBD2. V shed 5 bases, J shed 5 bases, and the junction held 5 bases outside the gene matches. The CDR3 runs 15 residues. The CDR3 region has the DNA TGTGCCAGCAGTCCCGGGACTAGCGGGGTGGAGACCCAGTACTTC. Protein sequence: CASSPGTSGVETQYF.

The J gene is TRBJ1-1, the V gene TRBV2; 7 nucleotides align to TRBD1. The ends lost 6 bases at V and 4 bases at J; junction bases unmatched: 8. CDR1 and CDR2 from the germline V gene are SNHLY and FYNNEI. The length of the CDR3 is 14 residues. The CDR3 spells CASRVTPGGTEAFF. The CDR3 coding sequence is TGTGCCAGCAGGGTTACCCCAGGGGGCACTGAAGCTTTCTTT.

The chain combines TRBV6-1 with TRBJ1-6, with a weak D call TRBD1 (5 bases). CDR3 length: 14 amino acids. V lost 7 bases and J 14 bases, leaving 21 bases between the germline ends. CDR1 MNHNS and CDR2 SASEGT come from the germline V gene. Here the CDR3 DNA reads TGTGCCAGCATCCCAAGGGGCAGGGAAGTAGCCCTCCACTTT. Residues: CASIPRGREVALHF.

This clonotype was found many times. V is TRBV6-5 and J is TRBJ1-2; TRBD1 agrees at 10 bases. V lost 0 bases to trimming and J lost 3 bases; unmatched junction nucleotides: 4. The CDR3 extends over 16 amino acids. CDR1 and CDR2 (germline): MNHEY, SVGAGI. This CDR3 is CASSYSVGQGDYGYTF. CDR3 coding DNA: TGTGCCAGCAGTTACTCGGTCGGACAGGGGGACTATGGCTACACCTTC.

For this clonotype: Being one base from a much bigger clone, this may be a read error. The chain couples TRBV3-1 to TRBJ1-1; weak D call: TRBD1 (6 bases). The CDR3 runs to 15 residues. In germline, CDR1 is LGHDT, CDR2 YNNKEL (reference sequence). CDR3 in DNA: TGTGCCAGCAGCCAACAGGGAAGGGGGAACACTGAAGCTTACTTT. Translation: CASSQQGRGNTEAYF.